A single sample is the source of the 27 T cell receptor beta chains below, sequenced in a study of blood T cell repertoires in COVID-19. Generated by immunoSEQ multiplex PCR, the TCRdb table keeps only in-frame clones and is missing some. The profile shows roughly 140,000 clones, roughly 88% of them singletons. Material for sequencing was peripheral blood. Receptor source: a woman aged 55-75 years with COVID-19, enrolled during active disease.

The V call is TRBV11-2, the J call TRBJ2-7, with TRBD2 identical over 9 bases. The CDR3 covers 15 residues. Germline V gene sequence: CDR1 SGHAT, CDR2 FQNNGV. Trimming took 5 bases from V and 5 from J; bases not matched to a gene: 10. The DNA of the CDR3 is TGTGCCAGCAGCCCCCGACTAGCGGCGCGGAACGAGCAGTACTTC. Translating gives CASSPRLAARNEQYF.

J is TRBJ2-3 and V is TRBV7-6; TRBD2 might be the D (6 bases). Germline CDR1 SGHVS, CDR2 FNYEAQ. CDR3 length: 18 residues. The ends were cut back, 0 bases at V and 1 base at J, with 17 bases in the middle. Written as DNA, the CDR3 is TGTGCCAGCAGCTTAGCGGGGGGAATCCCCCTTGGCACAGATACGCAGTATTTT. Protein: CASSLAGGIPLGTDTQYF. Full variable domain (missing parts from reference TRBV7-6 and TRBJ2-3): GAGVSQSPRYKVTKRGQDVALRCDPISGHVSLYWYRQALGQGPEFLTYFNYEAQQDKSGLPNDRFSAERPEGSISTLTIQRTEQRDSAMYRCASSLAGGIPLGTDTQYFGPGTRLTVL.

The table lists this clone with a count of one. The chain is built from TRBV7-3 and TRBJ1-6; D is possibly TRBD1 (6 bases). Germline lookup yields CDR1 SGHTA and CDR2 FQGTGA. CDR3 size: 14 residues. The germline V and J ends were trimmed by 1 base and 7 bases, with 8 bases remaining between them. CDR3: CASSLNRVNSPLHF. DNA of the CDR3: TGTGCCAGCAGCTTAAACAGGGTGAATTCACCCCTCCACTTT.

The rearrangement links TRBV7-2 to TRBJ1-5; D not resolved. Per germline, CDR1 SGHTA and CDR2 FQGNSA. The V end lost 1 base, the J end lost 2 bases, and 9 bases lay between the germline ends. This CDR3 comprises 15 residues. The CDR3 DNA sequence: TGTGCCAGCAGCTTAGTCGGGTTGGGCAATCAGCCCCAGCATTTT. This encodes CASSLVGLGNQPQHF.

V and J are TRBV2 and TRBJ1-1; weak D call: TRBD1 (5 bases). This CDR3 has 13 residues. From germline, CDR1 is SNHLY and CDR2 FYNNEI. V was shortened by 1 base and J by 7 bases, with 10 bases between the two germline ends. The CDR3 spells CASSEGQPSEAFF. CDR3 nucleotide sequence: TGTGCCAGCAGTGAAGGACAGCCCAGTGAAGCTTTCTTT.

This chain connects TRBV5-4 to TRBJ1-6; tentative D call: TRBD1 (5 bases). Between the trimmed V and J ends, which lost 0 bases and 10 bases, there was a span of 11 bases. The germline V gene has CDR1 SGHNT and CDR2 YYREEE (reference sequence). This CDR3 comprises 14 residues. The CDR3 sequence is CASSLDSGNSPLHF. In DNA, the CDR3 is TGTGCCAGCAGCTTGGACTCAGGGAACTCACCCCTCCACTTT. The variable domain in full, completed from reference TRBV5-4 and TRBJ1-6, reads ETGVTQSPTHLIKTRGQQVTLRCSSQSGHNTVSWYQQALGQGPQFIFQYYREEENGRGNFPPRFSGLQFPNYSSELNVNALELDDSALYLCASSLDSGNSPLHFGNGTRLTVT.

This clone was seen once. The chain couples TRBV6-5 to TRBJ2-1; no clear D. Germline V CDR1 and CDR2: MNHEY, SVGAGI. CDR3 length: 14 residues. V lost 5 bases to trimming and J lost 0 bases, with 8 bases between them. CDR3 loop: CASSTMSSYNEQFF. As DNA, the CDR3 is TGTGCCAGCAGTACCATGAGCTCCTACAATGAGCAGTTCTTC.

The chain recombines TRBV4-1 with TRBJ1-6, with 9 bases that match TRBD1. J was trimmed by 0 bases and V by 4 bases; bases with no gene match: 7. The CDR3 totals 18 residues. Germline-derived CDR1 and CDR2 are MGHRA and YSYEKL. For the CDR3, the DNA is TGCGCCAGCAGCCTACCGGGACAGGGAAGCTCCTATAATTCACCCCTCCACTTT. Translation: CASSLPGQGSSYNSPLHF.

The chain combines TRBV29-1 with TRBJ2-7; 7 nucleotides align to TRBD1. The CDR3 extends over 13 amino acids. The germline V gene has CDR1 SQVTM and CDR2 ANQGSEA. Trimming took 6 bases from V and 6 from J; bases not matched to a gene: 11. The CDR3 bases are TGCAGCGTGCTTGACCGGGACAGAGGCGAGCAGTACTTC. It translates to CSVLDRDRGEQYF.

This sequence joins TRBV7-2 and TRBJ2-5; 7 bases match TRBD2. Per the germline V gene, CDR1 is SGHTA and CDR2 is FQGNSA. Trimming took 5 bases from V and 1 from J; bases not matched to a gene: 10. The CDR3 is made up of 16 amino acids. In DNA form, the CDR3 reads TGTGCCAGCAGCCTCCTAATAGGGAGGGCCCAAGAGACCCAGTACTTC. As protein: CASSLLIGRAQETQYF.

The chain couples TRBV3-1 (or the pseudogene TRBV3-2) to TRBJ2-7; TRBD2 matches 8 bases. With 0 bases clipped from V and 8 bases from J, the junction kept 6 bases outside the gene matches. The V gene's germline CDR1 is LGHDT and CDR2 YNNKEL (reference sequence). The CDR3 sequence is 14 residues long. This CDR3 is CASSQETSGGKQYF. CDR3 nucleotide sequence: TGTGCCAGCAGCCAAGAAACTAGCGGTGGTAAGCAGTACTTC.

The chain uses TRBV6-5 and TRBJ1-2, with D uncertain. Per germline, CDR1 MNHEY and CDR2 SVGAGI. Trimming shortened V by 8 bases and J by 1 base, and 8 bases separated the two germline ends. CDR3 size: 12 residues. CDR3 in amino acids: CASLGLNYGYTF. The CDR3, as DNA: TGTGCCAGCCTCGGACTTAACTATGGCTACACCTTC.

The CDR3 region is CASSLTGETYEQYF. For the CDR3, the DNA is TGCGCCAGCAGCCTCACAGGGGAGACCTACGAGCAGTACTTC. The chain uses TRBV5-1 and TRBJ2-7; 7 bases line up with TRBD1. This CDR3 is 14 amino acids long. CDR1 and CDR2 from the germline V gene are SGHRS and YFSETQ. Unmatched junction bases numbered 6, after V lost 4 bases and J lost 2 bases.

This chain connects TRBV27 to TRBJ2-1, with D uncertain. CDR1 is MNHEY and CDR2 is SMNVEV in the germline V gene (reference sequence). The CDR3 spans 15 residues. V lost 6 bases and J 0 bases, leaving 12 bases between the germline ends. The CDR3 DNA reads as TGTGCCAGCAGCCCCGGGTCGAGCTCCTACAATGAGCAGTTCTTC. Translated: CASSPGSSSYNEQFF.

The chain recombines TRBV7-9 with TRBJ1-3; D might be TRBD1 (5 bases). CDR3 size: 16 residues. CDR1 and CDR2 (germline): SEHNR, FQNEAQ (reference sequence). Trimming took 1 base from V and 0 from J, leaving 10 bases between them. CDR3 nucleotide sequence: TGTGCCAGCAGCTTAGGTGGGGCGTTCTCTGGAAACACCATATATTTT. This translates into CASSLGGAFSGNTIYF.

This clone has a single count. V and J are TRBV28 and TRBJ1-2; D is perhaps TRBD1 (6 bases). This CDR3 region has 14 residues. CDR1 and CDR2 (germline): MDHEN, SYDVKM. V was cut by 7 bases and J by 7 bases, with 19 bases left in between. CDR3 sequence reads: CASTGGGAGGGYTF. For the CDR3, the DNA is TGTGCCAGCACCGGGGGGGGCGCGGGAGGTGGCTACACCTTC.

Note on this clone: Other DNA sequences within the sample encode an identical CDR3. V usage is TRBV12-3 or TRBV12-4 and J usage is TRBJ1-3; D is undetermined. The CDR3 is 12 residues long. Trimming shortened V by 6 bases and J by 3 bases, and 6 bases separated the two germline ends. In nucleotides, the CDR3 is TGTGCCAGCAGCCGCGATGGAAACACCATATATTTT. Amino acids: CASSRDGNTIYF.

The CDR3 sequence: CASSLGAASSYEQYF. The CDR3 region has the DNA TGTGCCAGCAGCTTAGGAGCGGCTAGCTCCTACGAGCAGTACTTC. The chain carries TRBV11-3 and TRBJ2-7; the D gene is possibly TRBD2 (5 bases). This CDR3 is built from 15 residues. The germline V gene has CDR1 SGHNT and CDR2 YENEEA. V was cut by 1 base and J by 0 bases, with 10 bases left in between.

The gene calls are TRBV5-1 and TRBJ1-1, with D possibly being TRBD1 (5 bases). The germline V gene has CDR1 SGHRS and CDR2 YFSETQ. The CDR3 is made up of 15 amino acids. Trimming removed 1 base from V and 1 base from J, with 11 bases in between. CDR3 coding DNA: TGCGCCAGCAGCTTGCATCGGACATCGAACACTGAAGCTTTCTTT. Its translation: CASSLHRTSNTEAFF.

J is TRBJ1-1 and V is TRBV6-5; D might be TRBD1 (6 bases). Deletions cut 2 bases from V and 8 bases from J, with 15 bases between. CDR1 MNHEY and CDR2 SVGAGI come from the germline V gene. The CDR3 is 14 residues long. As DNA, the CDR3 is TGTGCCAGCAGTTACCGGGGACATGGCTTAGAAGCTTTCTTT. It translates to CASSYRGHGLEAFF.

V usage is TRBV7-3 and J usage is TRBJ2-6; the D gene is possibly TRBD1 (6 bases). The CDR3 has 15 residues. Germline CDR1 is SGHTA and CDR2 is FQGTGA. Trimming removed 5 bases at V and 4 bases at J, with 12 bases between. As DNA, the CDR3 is TGTGCCAGCAGCGAACAGGGATCCGGGGCCAACGTCCTGACTTTC. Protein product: CASSEQGSGANVLTF.

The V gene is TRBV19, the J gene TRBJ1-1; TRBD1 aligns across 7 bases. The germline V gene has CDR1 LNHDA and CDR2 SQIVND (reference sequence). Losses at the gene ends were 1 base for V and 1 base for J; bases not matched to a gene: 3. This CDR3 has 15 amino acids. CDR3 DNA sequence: TGTGCCAGTAGTATAGGACAGGGACCGAACACTGAAGCTTTCTTT. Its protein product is CASSIGQGPNTEAFF.

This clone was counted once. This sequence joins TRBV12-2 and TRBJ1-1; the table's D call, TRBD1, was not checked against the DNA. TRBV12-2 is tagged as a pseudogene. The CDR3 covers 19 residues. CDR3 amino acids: CASREGARLNRVGNTEAFF. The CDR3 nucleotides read TGTGCAAGTCGGGAGGGGGCGCGTTTAAATAGGGTGGGGAACACTGAAGCTTTCTTT.

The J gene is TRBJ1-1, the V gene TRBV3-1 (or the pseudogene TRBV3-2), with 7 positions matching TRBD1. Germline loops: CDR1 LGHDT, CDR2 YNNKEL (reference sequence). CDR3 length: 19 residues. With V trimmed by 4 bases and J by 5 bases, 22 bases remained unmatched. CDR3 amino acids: CASSPLAHRDRTARTEAFF. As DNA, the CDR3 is TGTGCCAGCAGCCCGTTGGCGCACCGGGACAGAACGGCCCGTACTGAAGCTTTCTTT.

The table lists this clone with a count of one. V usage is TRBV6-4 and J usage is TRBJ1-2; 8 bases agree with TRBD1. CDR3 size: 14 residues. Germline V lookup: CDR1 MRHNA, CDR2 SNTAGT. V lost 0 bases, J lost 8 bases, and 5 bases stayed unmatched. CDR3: CASSDSGQGKGYTF. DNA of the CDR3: TGTGCCAGCAGTGACTCCGGACAGGGAAAGGGCTACACCTTC.

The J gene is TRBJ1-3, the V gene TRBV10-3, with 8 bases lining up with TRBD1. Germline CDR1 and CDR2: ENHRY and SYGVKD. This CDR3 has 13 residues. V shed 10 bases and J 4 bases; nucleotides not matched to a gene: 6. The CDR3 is CATLRGLGNTIYF. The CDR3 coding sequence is TGTGCCACCCTCAGGGGGCTCGGAAACACCATATATTTT.

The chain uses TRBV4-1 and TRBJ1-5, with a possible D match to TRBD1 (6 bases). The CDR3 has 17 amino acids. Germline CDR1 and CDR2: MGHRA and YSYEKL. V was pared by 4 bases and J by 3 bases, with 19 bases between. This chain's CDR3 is CASSRTPRGDYNQPQHF. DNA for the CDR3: TGCGCCAGCAGCCGGACGCCGAGGGGGGACTACAATCAGCCCCAGCATTTT.